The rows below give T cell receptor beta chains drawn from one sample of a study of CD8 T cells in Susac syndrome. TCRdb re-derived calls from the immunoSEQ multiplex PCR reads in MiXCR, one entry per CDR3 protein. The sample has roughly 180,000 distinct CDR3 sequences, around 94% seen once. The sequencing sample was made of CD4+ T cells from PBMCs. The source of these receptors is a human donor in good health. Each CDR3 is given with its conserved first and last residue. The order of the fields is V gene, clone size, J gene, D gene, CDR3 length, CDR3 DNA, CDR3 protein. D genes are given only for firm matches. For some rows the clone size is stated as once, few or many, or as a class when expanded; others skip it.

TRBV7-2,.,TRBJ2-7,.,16,TGTGCCAGCAGCTCATCTCTGGCGGCCGGAGCCTACGAGCAGTACTTC,CASSSSLAAGAYEQYF
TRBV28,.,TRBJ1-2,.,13,TGTGCCAGCAGTTATGAGTACAGCTATGGCTACACCTTC,CASSYEYSYGYTF
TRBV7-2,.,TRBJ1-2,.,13,TGTGCCAGCAGCTTAGCGCAGGTCCATGGCTACACCTTC,CASSLAQVHGYTF
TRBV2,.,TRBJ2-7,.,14,TGTGCCAGCACTCCCAAAGGGGTTTTGGGAGAGCAGTACTTC,CASTPKGVLGEQYF
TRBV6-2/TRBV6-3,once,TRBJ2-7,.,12,TGTGCCAGCTATCACCAAGGATACGAGCAGTACTTC,CASYHQGYEQYF
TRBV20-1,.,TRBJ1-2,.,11,TGCAGTGCTAGACAGGGCTATGGCTACACCTTC,CSARQGYGYTF
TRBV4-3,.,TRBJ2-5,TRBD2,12,TGCGCCAGCAGCCAGGGAGCGGGGCCCCAGTACTTC,CASSQGAGPQYF
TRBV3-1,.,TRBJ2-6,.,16,TGTGCCAGCAGCCAAATTCAGGGAGCTGGGGCCAACGTCCTGACTTTC,CASSQIQGAGANVLTF
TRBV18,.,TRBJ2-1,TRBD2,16,TGTGCCAGCTCACCAATCGGGGGGGCCTCCTACAATGAGCAGTTCTTC,CASSPIGGASYNEQFF
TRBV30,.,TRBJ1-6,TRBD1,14,TGTGCCTGCCGCGGACAGGGCAATAATTCACCCCTCCACTTT,CACRGQGNNSPLHF
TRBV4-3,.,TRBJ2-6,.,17,TGCGCCAGCAGCCAACGACAGGCCCCCTCTGGGGCCAACGTCCTGACTTTC,CASSQRQAPSGANVLTF
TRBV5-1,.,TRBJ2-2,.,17,TGCGCCAGCAGCTTGGGATCCGGGTCCCTGGTCACCGGGGAGCTGTTTTTT,CASSLGSGSLVTGELFF
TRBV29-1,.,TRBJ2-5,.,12,TGCAGCTCCCGGACTGAGGGGGAGACCCAGTACTTC,CSSRTEGETQYF
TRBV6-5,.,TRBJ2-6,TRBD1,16,TGTGCCAGCAGTAACGACAGGGCACCCGACGCCAACGTCCTGACTTTC,CASSNDRAPDANVLTF
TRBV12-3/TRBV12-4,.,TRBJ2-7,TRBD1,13,TGTGCCAGCAGTTCCCGACAGGGCTACGAGCAGTACTTC,CASSSRQGYEQYF
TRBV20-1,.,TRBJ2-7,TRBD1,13,TGCAGTGCGGCACAGGGGATCGGATGGGAGCAGTACTTC,CSAAQGIGWEQYF
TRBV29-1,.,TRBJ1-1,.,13,TGCAGCGTTTGGGACCCGGCGAACACTGAAGCTTTCTTT,CSVWDPANTEAFF
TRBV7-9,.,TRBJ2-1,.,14,TGTGCCAGCAGCTTAGCCCAACTCGGAGGAGAGCAGTTCTTC,CASSLAQLGGEQFF
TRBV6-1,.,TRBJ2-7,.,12,TGTGCCAGCAGTGAATCGGTAAACGAGCAGTACTTC,CASSESVNEQYF
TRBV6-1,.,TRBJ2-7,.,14,TGTGCCAGCAGTGTCCCGGAGTTAGCTTCCGAGCAGTACTTC,CASSVPELASEQYF
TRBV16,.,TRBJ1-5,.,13,TGTGCCAGCAGCCCTACCAGCAATCAGCCCCAGCATTTT,CASSPTSNQPQHF
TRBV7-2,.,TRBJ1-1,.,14,TGTGCCAGCAGCTTAGCTGGCACGAGAACTGAAGCTTTCTTT,CASSLAGTRTEAFF
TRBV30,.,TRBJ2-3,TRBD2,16,TGTGCCTGGAGTTCCTCGCTAGCGGGGGGCACAGATACGCAGTATTTT,CAWSSSLAGGTDTQYF
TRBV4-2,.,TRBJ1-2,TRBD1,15,TGTGCCAGCAGCCGACGGGACAGGGTAGGAGGTGGCTACACCTTC,CASSRRDRVGGGYTF
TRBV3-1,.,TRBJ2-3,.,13,TGTGCCAGCAGCCCAAGCCTCCGAGATACGCAGTATTTT,CASSPSLRDTQYF
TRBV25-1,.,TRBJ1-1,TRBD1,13,TGTGCCAGCAGTGAATACGGACAGGGTGAAGCTTTCTTT,CASSEYGQGEAFF
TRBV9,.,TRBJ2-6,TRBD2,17,TGTGCCAGCAGCGGAGGGACTAGTTACTCTGGGGCCAACGTCCTGACTTTC,CASSGGTSYSGANVLTF
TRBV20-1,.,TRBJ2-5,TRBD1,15,TGCAGTGCTAGAGATGGGGGACAGGCCCAAGAGACCCAGTACTTC,CSARDGGQAQETQYF
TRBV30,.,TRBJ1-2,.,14,TGTGCCTGGAGTAGGGCAGGGGAGAATTATGGCTACACCTTC,CAWSRAGENYGYTF
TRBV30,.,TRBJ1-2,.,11,TGTGCCTGGAGCAGAAACTATGGCTACACCTTC,CAWSRNYGYTF
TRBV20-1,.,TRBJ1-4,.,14,TGCAGTGCTCTGCCCAGCATAACTAATGAAAAACTGTTTTTT,CSALPSITNEKLFF
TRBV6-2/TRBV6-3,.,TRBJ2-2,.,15,TGTGCCAGCAGCCGACATAGCCAGGACACCGGGGAGCTGTTTTTT,CASSRHSQDTGELFF
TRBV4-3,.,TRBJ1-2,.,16,TGCGCCAGCAGCCAAAATCGGGAACCGTCTAACTATGGCTACACCTTC,CASSQNREPSNYGYTF
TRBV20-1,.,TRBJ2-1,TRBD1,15,TGCAGTGCTATCCAATGGGACAGGGCTAGCAATGAGCAGTTCTTC,CSAIQWDRASNEQFF
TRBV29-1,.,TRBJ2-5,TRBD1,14,TGCAGCGTTGAAAGGGGGCGCAGTCAAGAGACCCAGTACTTC,CSVERGRSQETQYF
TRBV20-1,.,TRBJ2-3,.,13,TGCAGTGCTAGGAGCGGGAGCACAGATACGCAGTATTTT,CSARSGSTDTQYF